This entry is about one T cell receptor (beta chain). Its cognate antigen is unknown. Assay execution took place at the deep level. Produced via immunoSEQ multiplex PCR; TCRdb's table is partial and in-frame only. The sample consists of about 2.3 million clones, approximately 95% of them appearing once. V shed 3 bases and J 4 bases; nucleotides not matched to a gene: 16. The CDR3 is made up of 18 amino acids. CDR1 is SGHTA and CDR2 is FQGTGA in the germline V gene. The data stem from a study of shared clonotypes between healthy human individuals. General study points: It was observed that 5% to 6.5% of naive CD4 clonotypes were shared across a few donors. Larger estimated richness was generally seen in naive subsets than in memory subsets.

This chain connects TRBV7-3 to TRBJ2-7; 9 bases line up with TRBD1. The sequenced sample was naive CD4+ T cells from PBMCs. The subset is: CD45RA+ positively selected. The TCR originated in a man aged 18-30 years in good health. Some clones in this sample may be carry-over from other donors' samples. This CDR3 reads CASSLRGPTGTGNYEQYF. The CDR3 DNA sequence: TGTGCCAGCAGCTTGAGGGGACCCACCGGGACAGGGAATTACGAGCAGTACTTC.